The clone carrying this TCR beta chain was seen at least ten times. Trimming removed 0 bases at V and 1 base at J, with 12 bases between. Per the germline V gene, CDR1 is DFQATT and CDR2 is SNEGSKA (reference sequence). The CDR3 loop spans 15 amino acids. Library construction involved attaching unique molecular identifiers to individual cDNA molecules, which allowed quantitative, reproducible TCR counting. Original processing notes: Sample-level TCR yields exhibited a median of around 100,000, with a range of roughly 20,000 to 690,600. TCRdb re-derived calls from the RACE reads in MiXCR, one entry per CDR3 protein. These V and J calls originate from TCRdb's pipeline instead of the authors' own analysis. The table has a few hundred thousand distinct CDR3 sequences, more than 5% seen once. This entry comes from a study of human T cells and chemical hapten exposure. Overall study context: Epicutaneous patch tests delivered 0.01% DPC to the upper back, with evaluation at 6 days.

Time point described: patch test 2, 6 weeks after DPC sensitization. As for treatment: therapeutic diphenylcyclopropenone sensitization with weekly scalp DPC. Total RNA came from unfractionated whole blood. This TCR derives from a woman aged 18-29 years with alopecia areata. Some clones in this sample may be carry-over from other donors' samples. The genes are TRBV20-1 and TRBJ1-1, with TRBD1 as a possible D gene (6 bases). Source: whole blood, taken in connection with sensitization to the hapten diphenylcyclopropenone (DPC). CDR3 sequence (DNA): TGCAGTGCTAGAGATAACAGGGCCGCGAACACTGAAGCTTTCTTT. Translated, it gives CSARDNRAANTEAFF.